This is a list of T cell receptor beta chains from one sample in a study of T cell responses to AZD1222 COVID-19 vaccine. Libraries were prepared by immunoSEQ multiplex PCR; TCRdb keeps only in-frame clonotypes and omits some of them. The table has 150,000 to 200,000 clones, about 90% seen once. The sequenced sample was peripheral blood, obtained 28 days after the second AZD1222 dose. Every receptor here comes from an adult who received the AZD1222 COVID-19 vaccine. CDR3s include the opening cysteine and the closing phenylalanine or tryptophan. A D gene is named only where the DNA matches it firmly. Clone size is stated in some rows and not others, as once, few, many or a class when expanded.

CDR3 protein: CASSFRQGGNEKLFF
CDR3 DNA: TGTGCCAGCAGTTTCCGGCAGGGGGGCAATGAAAAACTGTTTTTT
D gene: TRBD1
clone size: NA
J gene: TRBJ1-4
V gene: TRBV27

CDR3 protein: CATGDRGGETQYF
CDR3 DNA: TGTGCCACCGGGGACAGGGGAGGGGAGACCCAGTACTTC
D gene: TRBD1
clone size: NA
J gene: TRBJ2-5
V gene: TRBV10-3

CDR3 protein: CASSVVGGMNTEAFF
CDR3 DNA: TGTGCCAGCAGTGTAGTAGGGGGCATGAACACTGAAGCTTTCTTT
D gene: TRBD1
clone size: NA
J gene: TRBJ1-1
V gene: TRBV2

CDR3 protein: CASSQDTGSQPQHF
CDR3 DNA: TGTGCCAGCAGCCAAGATACAGGATCTCAGCCCCAGCATTTT
D gene: NA
clone size: NA
J gene: TRBJ1-5
V gene: TRBV4-2

CDR3 protein: CASSQRLGQGFVGYTF
CDR3 DNA: TGTGCCAGCAGCCAACGACTGGGACAGGGGTTCGTTGGCTACACCTTC
D gene: TRBD1
clone size: NA
J gene: TRBJ1-2
V gene: TRBV5-6

CDR3 protein: CASSRTGIAEAFF
CDR3 DNA: TGCGCCAGCAGCCGGACAGGGATCGCTGAAGCTTTCTTT
D gene: TRBD1
clone size: NA
J gene: TRBJ1-1
V gene: TRBV5-1

CDR3 protein: CAISESIGQGQETQYF
CDR3 DNA: TGTGCCATCAGTGAGTCGATTGGTCAGGGCCAAGAGACCCAGTACTTC
D gene: NA
clone size: NA
J gene: TRBJ2-5
V gene: TRBV10-3

CDR3 protein: CAWSVGNRGFSGYTF
CDR3 DNA: TGTGCCTGGAGTGTCGGGAACAGGGGATTTTCTGGCTACACCTTC
D gene: TRBD1
clone size: NA
J gene: TRBJ1-2
V gene: TRBV30

CDR3 protein: CASSVDGLAENTGELFF
CDR3 DNA: TGTGCCAGCAGCGTAGATGGACTAGCGGAGAACACCGGGGAGCTGTTTTTT
D gene: TRBD2
clone size: NA
J gene: TRBJ2-2
V gene: TRBV9

CDR3 protein: CASSRGTPPLNTEAFF
CDR3 DNA: TGCGCCAGCAGCCGGGGGACCCCCCCGCTTAACACTGAAGCTTTCTTT
D gene: NA
clone size: NA
J gene: TRBJ1-1
V gene: TRBV4-1

CDR3 protein: CASSSGYGSPLHF
CDR3 DNA: TGTGCCAGCAGCTCAGGGTACGGCTCACCCCTCCACTTT
D gene: NA
clone size: NA
J gene: TRBJ1-6
V gene: TRBV11-2

CDR3 protein: CSASYRDRKLFF
CDR3 DNA: TGCAGTGCTAGTTACCGGGACAGAAAACTGTTTTTT
D gene: TRBD1
clone size: once
J gene: TRBJ1-4
V gene: TRBV20-1

CDR3 protein: CASSVGFYGYTF
CDR3 DNA: TGTGCCAGCAGCGTCGGATTTTATGGCTACACCTTC
D gene: NA
clone size: NA
J gene: TRBJ1-2
V gene: TRBV7-9

CDR3 protein: CASSVGRSNEKLFF
CDR3 DNA: TGTGCCAGCAGCGTAGGGCGGTCTAATGAAAAACTGTTTTTT
D gene: NA
clone size: NA
J gene: TRBJ1-4
V gene: TRBV9

CDR3 protein: CATSRDLEKPSNQPQHF
CDR3 DNA: TGTGCCACCAGCAGAGATTTGGAGAAACCTAGCAATCAGCCCCAGCATTTT
D gene: NA
clone size: NA
J gene: TRBJ1-5
V gene: TRBV15

CDR3 protein: CASSDQGASYNEQFF
CDR3 DNA: TGTGCCAGCAGTGACCAGGGGGCTTCCTACAATGAGCAGTTCTTC
D gene: TRBD1
clone size: NA
J gene: TRBJ2-1
V gene: TRBV2